This is a list of T cell receptor beta chains from one sample in a study of OX40 agonist ivuxolimab in advanced cancers. Repertoires were generated with immunoSEQ multiplex PCR, while TCRdb's copy carries only in-frame clones and drops some. Seen here are approximately 90,000 clones, more than 85% observed once, and the top ten hold 2.6%. The sample in question was CD4+ or CD8+ T cells sorted from blood, obtained in a trial of the OX40 agonist ivuxolimab. These receptors originate from an adult with an advanced solid tumor such as melanoma, head and neck, liver or kidney cancer. The CDR3 runs from the conserved cysteine through the conserved F or W. D genes are given only for firm matches. Clone size is stated in some rows and not others, as once, few, many or a class when expanded.

V: TRBV5-4; size: .; D: .; J: TRBJ2-7; CDR3: CASSRGTGGTSPYEQYF; DNA: TGTGCCAGCAGCCGAGGGACAGGCGGGACTAGCCCCTACGAGCAGTACTTC
V: TRBV30; size: .; D: TRBD1; J: TRBJ1-4; CDR3: CAWRQGLNEKLFF; DNA: TGTGCCTGGCGACAGGGTCTTAATGAAAAACTGTTTTTT
V: TRBV6-1; size: .; D: .; J: TRBJ1-6; CDR3: CASSEGQGNNSPLHF; DNA: TGTGCCAGCAGTGAAGGGCAGGGGAACAATTCACCCCTCCACTTT
V: TRBV5-1; size: .; D: TRBD2; J: TRBJ2-5; CDR3: CASSLLAGETQYF; DNA: TGCGCCAGCAGCTTACTAGCGGGAGAGACCCAGTACTTC
V: TRBV5-6; size: .; D: .; J: TRBJ1-1; CDR3: CASSLVRLGRGTEAFF; DNA: TGTGCCAGCAGCTTGGTTCGTCTGGGCAGGGGCACTGAAGCTTTCTTT
V: TRBV28; size: .; D: .; J: TRBJ1-1; CDR3: CASSFSVSEAFF; DNA: TGTGCCAGCAGTTTTTCTGTCTCTGAAGCTTTCTTT
V: TRBV7-8; size: .; D: .; J: TRBJ2-7; CDR3: CASSLNRISFEQYF; DNA: TGTGCCAGCAGCTTAAACAGGATTAGTTTCGAGCAGTACTTC
V: TRBV5-1; size: .; D: TRBD2; J: TRBJ2-2; CDR3: CASSPTAGGRKSGELFF; DNA: TGCGCCAGCAGTCCCACGGCGGGGGGCCGTAAATCTGGGGAGCTGTTTTTT
V: TRBV5-1; size: .; D: .; J: TRBJ1-1; CDR3: CASGEGTKNTEAFF; DNA: TGCGCCAGCGGGGAAGGGACTAAGAACACTGAAGCTTTCTTT
V: TRBV5-1; size: .; D: TRBD2; J: TRBJ2-3; CDR3: CASSLGASGNADTQYF; DNA: TGCGCCAGCAGCTTGGGCGCTAGCGGGAACGCAGATACGCAGTATTTT
V: TRBV2; size: once; D: TRBD1; J: TRBJ2-3; CDR3: CASSDTPFRDSADTQYF; DNA: TGTGCCAGCAGTGATACCCCGTTTAGGGACAGCGCAGATACGCAGTATTTT
V: TRBV18; size: .; D: .; J: TRBJ2-2; CDR3: CASSPLQAANTGELFF; DNA: TGTGCCAGCTCACCGCTCCAAGCCGCGAACACCGGGGAGCTGTTTTTT
V: TRBV19; size: .; D: TRBD1; J: TRBJ2-1; CDR3: CATRGQGTYNEQFF; DNA: TGTGCCACAAGGGGACAGGGGACCTACAATGAGCAGTTCTTC
V: TRBV7-2; size: .; D: .; J: TRBJ2-4; CDR3: CASSPGGAGLAKNIQYF; DNA: TGTGCCAGCAGCCCAGGGGGGGCGGGATTGGCCAAAAACATTCAGTACTTC
V: TRBV6-1; size: .; D: .; J: TRBJ1-1; CDR3: CASSRQPGNTEAFF; DNA: TGTGCCAGCAGTAGACAGCCCGGGAACACTGAAGCTTTCTTT
V: TRBV2; size: .; D: .; J: TRBJ2-7; CDR3: CASSPSGYEQYF; DNA: TGTGCCAGCAGTCCCTCCGGCTACGAGCAGTACTTC
V: TRBV6-6; size: .; D: TRBD1; J: TRBJ1-1; CDR3: CASRDRVTEAFF; DNA: TGTGCCAGCAGGGACAGGGTCACTGAAGCTTTCTTT
V: TRBV9; size: few; D: .; J: TRBJ1-5; CDR3: CASSPGRGDQPQHF; DNA: TGTGCCAGCAGCCCCGGACGAGGGGATCAGCCCCAGCATTTT
V: TRBV18; size: once; D: TRBD2; J: TRBJ2-3; CDR3: CASSPPRGLAGGNTDTQYF; DNA: TGTGCCAGCTCACCCCCCCGAGGACTAGCGGGAGGGAACACAGATACGCAGTATTTT
V: TRBV14; size: .; D: TRBD1; J: TRBJ1-1; CDR3: CASSLWTGDEAFF; DNA: TGTGCCAGCAGCCTTTGGACAGGGGATGAAGCTTTCTTT
V: TRBV6-1; size: .; D: .; J: TRBJ1-5; CDR3: CASSVFLSNQPQHF; DNA: TGTGCCAGCAGTGTTTTTTTGAGCAATCAGCCCCAGCATTTT
V: TRBV9; size: .; D: .; J: TRBJ1-3; CDR3: CASSVGGIGNTIYF; DNA: TGTGCCAGCAGCGTCGGGGGAATTGGAAACACCATATATTTT
V: TRBV5-1; size: .; D: TRBD2; J: TRBJ2-5; CDR3: CASRAGEQETQYF; DNA: TGCGCCAGCAGAGCGGGAGAACAAGAGACCCAGTACTTC
V: TRBV7-2; size: .; D: .; J: TRBJ2-7; CDR3: CASSDSSYEQYF; DNA: TGTGCCAGCAGCGACAGTTCCTACGAGCAGTACTTC
V: TRBV30; size: .; D: .; J: TRBJ1-1; CDR3: CAWSQYTEAFF; DNA: TGTGCCTGGAGTCAGTACACTGAAGCTTTCTTT
V: TRBV28; size: .; D: TRBD2; J: TRBJ2-7; CDR3: CASRPTSGRSKTYEQYF; DNA: TGTGCCAGCAGACCGACTAGCGGGAGGAGTAAGACCTACGAGCAGTACTTC
V: TRBV5-1; size: .; D: TRBD2; J: TRBJ2-1; CDR3: CASTRVLGGPNEQFF; DNA: TGCGCCAGTACCCGGGTACTGGGAGGGCCCAATGAGCAGTTCTTC
V: TRBV30; size: .; D: TRBD1; J: TRBJ2-7; CDR3: CAWSVTGGRYEQYF; DNA: TGTGCCTGGAGTGTAACAGGGGGCAGGTACGAGCAGTACTTC
V: TRBV5-4; size: .; D: .; J: TRBJ2-5; CDR3: CASSPSGALQETQYF; DNA: TGTGCCAGCAGCCCTTCGGGGGCCCTACAAGAGACCCAGTACTTC
V: TRBV5-4; size: .; D: .; J: TRBJ2-3; CDR3: CASSYRFSTDTQYF; DNA: TGTGCCAGCAGCTACAGGTTTAGCACAGATACGCAGTATTTT
V: TRBV21-1; size: once; D: .; J: TRBJ1-2; CDR3: CASSKGGRPYGYTF; DNA: TGTGCCAGCAGCAAAGGAGGGCGTCCCTATGGCTACACCTTC
V: TRBV28; size: once; D: TRBD1; J: TRBJ2-3; CDR3: CASSPGGQGSTDTQYF; DNA: TGTGCCAGCAGCCCCGGGGGACAGGGTAGTACAGATACGCAGTATTTT
V: TRBV18; size: .; D: .; J: TRBJ2-7; CDR3: CASSPPSGTSGEQYF; DNA: TGTGCCAGCTCACCACCTTCGGGGACGTCGGGTGAGCAGTACTTC
V: TRBV27; size: .; D: .; J: TRBJ2-7; CDR3: CASSFPPPPPEPYEQYF; DNA: TGTGCCAGCAGTTTCCCCCCCCCTCCACCTGAACCCTACGAGCAGTACTTC
V: TRBV19; size: .; D: TRBD1; J: TRBJ2-5; CDR3: CASSIQGAEAAQYF; DNA: TGTGCCAGTAGTATACAGGGGGCGGAAGCGGCCCAGTACTTC
V: TRBV9; size: .; D: .; J: TRBJ2-5; CDR3: CASSPQGGNQETQYF; DNA: TGTGCCAGCAGCCCCCAAGGGGGGAACCAAGAGACCCAGTACTTC
V: TRBV5-1; size: .; D: TRBD1; J: TRBJ1-4; CDR3: CASSLEGGREKLFF; DNA: TGCGCCAGCAGCTTGGAAGGGGGCCGTGAAAAACTGTTTTTT
V: TRBV4-1; size: .; D: TRBD2; J: TRBJ2-2; CDR3: CASSTRALARDRATGELFF; DNA: TGCGCCAGCAGCACCCGGGCACTAGCGCGTGACCGGGCCACCGGGGAGCTGTTTTTT
V: TRBV30; size: .; D: .; J: TRBJ1-4; CDR3: CAWSVGTTNEKLFF; DNA: TGTGCCTGGAGTGTCGGGACAACTAATGAAAAACTGTTTTTT
V: TRBV9; size: .; D: TRBD2; J: TRBJ2-2; CDR3: CASSWGLAGGNTGELFF; DNA: TGTGCCAGCAGCTGGGGACTAGCGGGAGGTAACACCGGGGAGCTGTTTTTT
V: TRBV6-1; size: .; D: .; J: TRBJ1-5; CDR3: CASSALTDSNQPQHF; DNA: TGTGCCAGCAGTGCGTTGACAGACAGCAATCAGCCCCAGCATTTT
V: TRBV29-1; size: .; D: .; J: TRBJ2-6; CDR3: CSVVGQGGAGANVLTF; DNA: TGCAGCGTTGTGGGGCAGGGAGGTGCTGGGGCCAACGTCCTGACTTTC
V: TRBV6-1; size: .; D: TRBD1; J: TRBJ1-5; CDR3: CASSWTGSNQPQHF; DNA: TGTGCCAGCAGTTGGACAGGGAGCAATCAGCCCCAGCATTTT
V: TRBV10-3; size: few; D: .; J: TRBJ1-5; CDR3: CAISEMGVGSNQPQHF; DNA: TGTGCCATCAGTGAGATGGGAGTGGGCAGCAATCAGCCCCAGCATTTT
V: TRBV29-1; size: .; D: .; J: TRBJ1-1; CDR3: CSVAQQGRSEPAFF; DNA: TGCAGCGTTGCCCAGCAGGGAAGGTCCGAGCCAGCTTTCTTT
V: TRBV28; size: .; D: .; J: TRBJ1-1; CDR3: CASRLGGGTAFF; DNA: TGTGCCAGCAGGCTGGGGGGGGGCACAGCTTTCTTT
V: TRBV27; size: .; D: .; J: TRBJ2-7; CDR3: CASSSSEAAEQYF; DNA: .
V: TRBV6-1; size: .; D: .; J: TRBJ1-4; CDR3: CASSIHATNEKLFF; DNA: TGTGCCAGCAGCATTCATGCAACTAATGAAAAACTGTTTTTT
V: TRBV19; size: .; D: .; J: TRBJ1-4; CDR3: CASSIAGGVATNEKLFF; DNA: TGTGCCAGTAGTATAGCGGGAGGGGTCGCGACTAATGAAAAACTGTTTTTT
V: TRBV28; size: .; D: .; J: TRBJ2-2; CDR3: CASSLVTGELFF; DNA: TGTGCCAGCAGTTTAGTCACCGGGGAGCTGTTTTTT
V: TRBV5-5; size: .; D: .; J: TRBJ1-5; CDR3: CASSYGGTGQPQHF; DNA: TGTGCCAGCAGCTACGGGGGGACCGGTCAGCCCCAGCATTTT
V: TRBV13; size: .; D: .; J: TRBJ1-1; CDR3: CASSLGIPNTEAFF; DNA: TGTGCCAGCAGCCTCGGGATTCCGAACACTGAAGCTTTCTTT
V: TRBV7-9; size: .; D: .; J: TRBJ2-5; CDR3: CASSLDSKETQYF; DNA: TGTGCCAGCAGCTTAGACAGTAAAGAGACCCAGTACTTC
V: TRBV18; size: .; D: TRBD2; J: TRBJ2-3; CDR3: CASSPAWGTSGGTDTQYF; DNA: TGTGCCAGCTCCCCCGCTTGGGGGACTAGCGGAGGCACAGATACGCAGTATTTT
V: TRBV30; size: .; D: .; J: TRBJ2-1; CDR3: CAWSYGTYNEQFF; DNA: TGTGCCTGGAGTTACGGGACCTACAATGAGCAGTTCTTC
V: TRBV7-2; size: .; D: .; J: TRBJ1-1; CDR3: CASSLYTEAFF; DNA: TGTGCCAGCAGCCTGTACACTGAAGCTTTCTTT